This T cell receptor (beta chain) was documented in a study of blood T cells in healthy people across ages. Then a second PCR, running about 6 to 11 cycles, was carried out with a sample-barcoded 5' primer and a J-beta primer mix. TCRdb redid the calling of the 5' RACE reads with MiXCR, one entry per CDR3 protein. The sample consists of some 700,000 distinct CDR3 sequences, 35% to 45% of them appearing once. This clonotype was obtained from a woman aged 55-70 years in good health. The sequenced sample was blood.

CDR3 DNA: TGTGCCAGCACTTTCTTTCACAATGAGCAGTTCTTC. The encoded protein is CASTFFHNEQFF. The chain links TRBV7-9 to TRBJ2-1, with unresolved D. The CDR3 covers 12 residues. The ends were cut back, 7 bases at V and 5 bases at J, with 9 bases in the middle. CDR1 and CDR2 from the germline V gene are SEHNR and FQNEAQ (reference sequence). The entire variable domain, with the rest obtained from reference TRBV7-9 and TRBJ2-1, is as follows: DTGVSQNPRHKITKRGQNVTFRCDPISEHNRLYWYRQTLGQGPEFLTYFQNEAQLEKSRLLSDRFSAERPKGSFSTLEIQRTEQGDSAMYLCASTFFHNEQFFGPGTRLTVL.